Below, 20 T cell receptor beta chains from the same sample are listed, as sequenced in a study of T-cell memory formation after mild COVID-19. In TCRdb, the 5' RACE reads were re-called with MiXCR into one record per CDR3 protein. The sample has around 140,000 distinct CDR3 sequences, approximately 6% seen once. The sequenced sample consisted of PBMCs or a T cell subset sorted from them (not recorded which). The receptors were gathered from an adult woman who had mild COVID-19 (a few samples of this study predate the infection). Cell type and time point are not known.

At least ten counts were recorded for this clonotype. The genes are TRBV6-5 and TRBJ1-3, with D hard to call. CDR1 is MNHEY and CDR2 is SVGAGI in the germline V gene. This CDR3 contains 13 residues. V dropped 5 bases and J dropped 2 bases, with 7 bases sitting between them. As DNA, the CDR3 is TGTGCCAGCAGTCGGACCGCTGGAAACACCATATATTTT. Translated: CASSRTAGNTIYF.

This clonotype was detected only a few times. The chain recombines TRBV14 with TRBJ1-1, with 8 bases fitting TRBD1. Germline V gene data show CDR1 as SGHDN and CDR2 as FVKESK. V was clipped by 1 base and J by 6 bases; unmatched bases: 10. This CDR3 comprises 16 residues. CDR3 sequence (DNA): TGTGCCAGCAGCCAAGCCCCTTGGACAGGGCGGCCTGAAGCTTTCTTT. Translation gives CASSQAPWTGRPEAFF.

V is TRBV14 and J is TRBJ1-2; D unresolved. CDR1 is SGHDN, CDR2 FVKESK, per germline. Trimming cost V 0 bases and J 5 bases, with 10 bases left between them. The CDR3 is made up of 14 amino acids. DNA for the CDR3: TGTGCCAGCAGCCAAGAAGTGCAGTCATATGGCTACACCTTC. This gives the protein CASSQEVQSYGYTF.

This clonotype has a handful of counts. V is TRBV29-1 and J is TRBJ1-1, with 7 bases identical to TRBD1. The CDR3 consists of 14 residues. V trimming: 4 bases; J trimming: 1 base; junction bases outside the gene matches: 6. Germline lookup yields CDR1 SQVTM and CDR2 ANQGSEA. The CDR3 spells CSVGNRGWNTEAFF. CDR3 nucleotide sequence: TGCAGCGTTGGGAACAGGGGATGGAACACTGAAGCTTTCTTT.

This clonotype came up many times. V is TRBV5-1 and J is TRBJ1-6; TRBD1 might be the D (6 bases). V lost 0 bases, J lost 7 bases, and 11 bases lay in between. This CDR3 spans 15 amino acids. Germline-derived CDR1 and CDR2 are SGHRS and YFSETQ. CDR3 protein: CASSLEGVGNSPLHF. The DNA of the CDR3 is TGCGCCAGCAGCTTGGAGGGGGTGGGGAATTCACCCCTCCACTTT.

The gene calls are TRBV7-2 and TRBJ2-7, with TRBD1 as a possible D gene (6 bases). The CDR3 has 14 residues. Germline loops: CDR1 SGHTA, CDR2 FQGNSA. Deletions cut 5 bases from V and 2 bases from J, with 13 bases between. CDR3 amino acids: CASSPAGDPYEQYF. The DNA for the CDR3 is TGTGCCAGCAGCCCGGCAGGGGACCCCTACGAGCAGTACTTC. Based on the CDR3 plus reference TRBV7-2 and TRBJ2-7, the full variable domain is GAGVSQSPSNKVTEKGKDVELRCDPISGHTALYWYRQSLGQGLEFLIYFQGNSAPDKSGLPSDRFSAERTGGSVSTLTIQRTQQEDSAVYLCASSPAGDPYEQYFGPGTRLTVT.

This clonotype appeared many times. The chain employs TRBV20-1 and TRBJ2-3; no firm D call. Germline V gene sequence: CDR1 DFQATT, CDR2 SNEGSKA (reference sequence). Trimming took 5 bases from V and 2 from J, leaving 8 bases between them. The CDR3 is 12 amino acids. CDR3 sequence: CSAVLHTDTQYF. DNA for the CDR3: TGCAGTGCTGTACTTCACACAGATACGCAGTATTTT.

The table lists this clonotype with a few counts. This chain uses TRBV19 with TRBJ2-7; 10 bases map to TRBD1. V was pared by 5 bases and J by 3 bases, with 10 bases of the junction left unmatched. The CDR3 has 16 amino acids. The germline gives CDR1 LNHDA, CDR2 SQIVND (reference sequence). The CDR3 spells CASSYEPGQGNYEQYF. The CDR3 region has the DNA TGTGCCAGTAGTTACGAGCCGGGACAGGGGAACTACGAGCAGTACTTC.

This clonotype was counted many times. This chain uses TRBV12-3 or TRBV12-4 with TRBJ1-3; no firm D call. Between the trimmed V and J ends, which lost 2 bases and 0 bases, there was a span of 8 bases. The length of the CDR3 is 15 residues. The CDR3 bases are TGTGCCAGCAGTTTATTCGGGTACTCTGGAAACACCATATATTTT. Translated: CASSLFGYSGNTIYF.

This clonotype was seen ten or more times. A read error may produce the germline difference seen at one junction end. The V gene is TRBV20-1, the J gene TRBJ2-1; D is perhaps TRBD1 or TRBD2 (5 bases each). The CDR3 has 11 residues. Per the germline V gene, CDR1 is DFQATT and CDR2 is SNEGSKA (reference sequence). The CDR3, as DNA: TGCAGTGCTACCGATAGGGACGAGCGGTTCTTC. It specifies CSATDRDERFF.

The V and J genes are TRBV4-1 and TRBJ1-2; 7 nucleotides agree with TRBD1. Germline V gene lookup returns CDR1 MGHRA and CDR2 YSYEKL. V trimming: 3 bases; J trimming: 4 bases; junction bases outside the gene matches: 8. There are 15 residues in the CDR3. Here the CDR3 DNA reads TGCGCCAGCAGCCATACAGGGGTCATTATCTATGGCTACACCTTC. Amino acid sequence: CASSHTGVIIYGYTF.

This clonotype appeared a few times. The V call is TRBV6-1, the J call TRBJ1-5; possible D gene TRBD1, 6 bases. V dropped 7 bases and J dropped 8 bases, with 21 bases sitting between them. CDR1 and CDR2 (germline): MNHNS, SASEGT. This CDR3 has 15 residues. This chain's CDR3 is CASILTEQGGKPQHF. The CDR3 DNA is TGTGCCAGCATCCTGACTGAACAGGGAGGCAAGCCCCAGCATTTT.

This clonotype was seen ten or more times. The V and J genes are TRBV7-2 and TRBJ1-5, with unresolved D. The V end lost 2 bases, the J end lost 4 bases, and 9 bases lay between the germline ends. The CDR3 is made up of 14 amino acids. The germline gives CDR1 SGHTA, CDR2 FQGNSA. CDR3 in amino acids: CASSLNLGNQPQHF. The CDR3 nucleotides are TGTGCCAGCAGCTTAAATCTGGGGAATCAGCCCCAGCATTTT.

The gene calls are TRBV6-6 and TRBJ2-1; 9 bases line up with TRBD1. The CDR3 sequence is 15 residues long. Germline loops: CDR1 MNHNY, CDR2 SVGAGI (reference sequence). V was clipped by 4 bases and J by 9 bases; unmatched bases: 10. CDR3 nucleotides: TGTGCCAGCAGTTCTTCCGGGACAGGGTCAATTGAGCAGTTCTTC. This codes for CASSSSGTGSIEQFF.

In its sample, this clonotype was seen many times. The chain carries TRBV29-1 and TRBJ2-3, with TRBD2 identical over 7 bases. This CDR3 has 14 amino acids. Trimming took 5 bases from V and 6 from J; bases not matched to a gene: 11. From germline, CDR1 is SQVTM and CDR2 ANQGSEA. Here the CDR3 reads CSVSPSTSSDTQYF. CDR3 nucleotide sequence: TGCAGCGTTTCCCCATCGACTAGCTCCGATACGCAGTATTTT.

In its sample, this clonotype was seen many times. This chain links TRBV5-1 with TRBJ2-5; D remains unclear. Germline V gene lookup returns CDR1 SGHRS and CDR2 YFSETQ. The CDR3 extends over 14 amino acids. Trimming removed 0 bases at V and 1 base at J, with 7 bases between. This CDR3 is CASSLVPIQETQYF. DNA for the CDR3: TGCGCCAGCAGCTTGGTCCCCATCCAAGAGACCCAGTACTTC.

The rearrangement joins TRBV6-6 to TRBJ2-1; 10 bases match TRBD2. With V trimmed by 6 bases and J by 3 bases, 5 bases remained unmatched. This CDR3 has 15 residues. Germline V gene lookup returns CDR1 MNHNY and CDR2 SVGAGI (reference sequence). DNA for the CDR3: TGTGCCAGCAGCCAGACTAGCGGGCTCTACAATGAGCAGTTCTTC. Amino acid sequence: CASSQTSGLYNEQFF.

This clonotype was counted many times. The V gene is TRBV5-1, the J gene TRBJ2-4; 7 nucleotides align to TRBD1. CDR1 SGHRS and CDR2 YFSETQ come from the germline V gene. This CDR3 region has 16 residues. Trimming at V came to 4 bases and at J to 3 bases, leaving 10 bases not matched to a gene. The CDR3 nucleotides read TGCGCCAGCAGCCCCCGACAGGGAGCCGGCAAAAACATTCAGTACTTC. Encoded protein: CASSPRQGAGKNIQYF.

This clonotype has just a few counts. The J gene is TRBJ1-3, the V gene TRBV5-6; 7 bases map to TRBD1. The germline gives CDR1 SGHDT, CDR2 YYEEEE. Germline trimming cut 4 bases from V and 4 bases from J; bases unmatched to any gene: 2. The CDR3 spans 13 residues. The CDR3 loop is CASSLDRGNTIYF. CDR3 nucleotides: TGTGCCAGCAGCCTGGACAGGGGAAACACCATATATTTT. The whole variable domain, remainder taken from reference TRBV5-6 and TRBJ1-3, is DAGVTQSPTHLIKTRGQQVTLRCSPKSGHDTVSWYQQALGQGPQFIFQYYEEEERQRGNFPDRFSGHQFPNYSSELNVNALLLGDSALYLCASSLDRGNTIYFGEGSWLTVV.

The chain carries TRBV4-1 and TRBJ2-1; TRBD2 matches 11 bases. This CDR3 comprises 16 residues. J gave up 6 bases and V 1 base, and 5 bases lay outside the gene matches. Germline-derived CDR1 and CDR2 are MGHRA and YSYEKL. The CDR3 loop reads CASSQVAGGPGNEQFF. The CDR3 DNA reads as TGCGCCAGCAGCCAAGTAGCGGGGGGGCCGGGCAATGAGCAGTTCTTC.